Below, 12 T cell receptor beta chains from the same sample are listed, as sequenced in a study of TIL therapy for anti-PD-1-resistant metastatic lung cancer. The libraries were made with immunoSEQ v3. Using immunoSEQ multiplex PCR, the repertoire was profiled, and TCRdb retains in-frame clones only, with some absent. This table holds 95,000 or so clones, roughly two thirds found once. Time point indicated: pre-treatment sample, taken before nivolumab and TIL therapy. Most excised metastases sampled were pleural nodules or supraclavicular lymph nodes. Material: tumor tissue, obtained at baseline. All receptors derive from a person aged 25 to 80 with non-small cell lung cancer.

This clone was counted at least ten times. The CDR3 DNA is TGTGCCAGCAGCCAATCGGGAATGACTAGGAGAGAGCAGTACTTC. It yields the protein CASSQSGMTRREQYF. The V and J genes are TRBV14 and TRBJ2-7; D may be TRBD2 (6 bases). The V gene's germline CDR1 is SGHDN and CDR2 FVKESK. This CDR3 comprises 15 residues. V was pared by 2 bases and J by 7 bases, with 18 bases between.

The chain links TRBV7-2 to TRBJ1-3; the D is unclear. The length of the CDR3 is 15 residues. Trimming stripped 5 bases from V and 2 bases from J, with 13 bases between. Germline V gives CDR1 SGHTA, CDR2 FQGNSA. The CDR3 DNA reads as TGTGCCAGCAGCATGGGAGTCACCGCTGGAAACACCATATATTTT. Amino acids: CASSMGVTAGNTIYF.

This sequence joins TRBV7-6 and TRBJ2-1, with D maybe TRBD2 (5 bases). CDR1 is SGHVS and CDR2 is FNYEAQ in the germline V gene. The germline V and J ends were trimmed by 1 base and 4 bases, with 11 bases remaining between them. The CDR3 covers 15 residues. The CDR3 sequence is CASSLEAASYNEQFF. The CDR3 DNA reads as TGTGCCAGCAGCTTAGAAGCGGCAAGTTACAATGAGCAGTTCTTC.

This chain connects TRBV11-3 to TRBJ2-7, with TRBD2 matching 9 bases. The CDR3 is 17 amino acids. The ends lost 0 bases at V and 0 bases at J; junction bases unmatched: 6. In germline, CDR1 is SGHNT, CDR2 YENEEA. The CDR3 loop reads CASSLEGLAEPSYEQYF. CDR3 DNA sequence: TGTGCCAGCAGCTTAGAGGGACTAGCTGAACCCTCCTACGAGCAGTACTTC.

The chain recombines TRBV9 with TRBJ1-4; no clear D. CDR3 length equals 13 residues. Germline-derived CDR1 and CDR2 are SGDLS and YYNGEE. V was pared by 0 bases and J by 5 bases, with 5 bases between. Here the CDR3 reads CASSVGYNEKLFF. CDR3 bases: TGTGCCAGCAGCGTAGGGTACAATGAAAAACTGTTTTTT.

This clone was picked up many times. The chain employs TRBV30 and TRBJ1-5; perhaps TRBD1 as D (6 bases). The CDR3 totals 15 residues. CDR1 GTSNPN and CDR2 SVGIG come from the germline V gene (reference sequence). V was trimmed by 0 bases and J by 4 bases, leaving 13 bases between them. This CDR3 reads CAWSVGGQPNQPQHF. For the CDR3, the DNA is TGTGCCTGGAGTGTAGGGGGGCAGCCGAATCAGCCCCAGCATTTT.

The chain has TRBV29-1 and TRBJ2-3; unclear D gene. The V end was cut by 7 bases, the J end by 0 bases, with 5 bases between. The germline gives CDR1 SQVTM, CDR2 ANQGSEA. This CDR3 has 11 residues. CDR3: CSGQSTDTQYF. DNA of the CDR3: TGCAGCGGGCAGAGCACAGATACGCAGTATTTT.

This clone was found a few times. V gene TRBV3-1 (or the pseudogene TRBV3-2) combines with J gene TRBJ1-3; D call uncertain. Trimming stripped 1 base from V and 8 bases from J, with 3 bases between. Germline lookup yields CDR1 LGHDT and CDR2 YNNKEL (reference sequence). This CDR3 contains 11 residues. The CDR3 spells CASSQGYTIYF. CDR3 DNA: TGTGCCAGCAGCCAAGGGTACACCATATATTTT.

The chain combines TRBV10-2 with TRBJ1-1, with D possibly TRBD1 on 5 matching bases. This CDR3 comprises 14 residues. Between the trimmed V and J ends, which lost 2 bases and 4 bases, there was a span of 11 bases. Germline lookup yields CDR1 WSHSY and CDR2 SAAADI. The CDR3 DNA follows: TGCGCCAGCAGTGAGCAGGGCGGGGCCACTGAAGCTTTCTTT. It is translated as CASSEQGGATEAFF.

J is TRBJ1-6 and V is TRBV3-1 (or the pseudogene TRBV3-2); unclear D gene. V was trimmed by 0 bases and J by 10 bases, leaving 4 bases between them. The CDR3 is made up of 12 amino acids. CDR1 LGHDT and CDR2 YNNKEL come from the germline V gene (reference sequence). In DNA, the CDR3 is TGTGCCAGCAGCCAAGAAGGATCACCCCTCCACTTT. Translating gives CASSQEGSPLHF.

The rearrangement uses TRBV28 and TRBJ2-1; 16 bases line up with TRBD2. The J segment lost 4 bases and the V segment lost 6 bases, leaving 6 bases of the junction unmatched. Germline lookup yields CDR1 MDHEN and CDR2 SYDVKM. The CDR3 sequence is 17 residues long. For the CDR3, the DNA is TGTGCCAGCAGGGATGGGACTAGCGGGGGGGATTACAATGAGCAGTTCTTC. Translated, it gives CASRDGTSGGDYNEQFF.

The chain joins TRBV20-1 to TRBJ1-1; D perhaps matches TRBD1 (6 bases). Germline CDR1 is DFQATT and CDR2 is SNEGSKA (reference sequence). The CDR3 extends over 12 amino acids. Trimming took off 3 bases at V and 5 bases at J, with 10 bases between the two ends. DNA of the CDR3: TGCAGTGCTAGTAGAGGGGGTACTGAAGCTTTCTTT. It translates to CSASRGGTEAFF.